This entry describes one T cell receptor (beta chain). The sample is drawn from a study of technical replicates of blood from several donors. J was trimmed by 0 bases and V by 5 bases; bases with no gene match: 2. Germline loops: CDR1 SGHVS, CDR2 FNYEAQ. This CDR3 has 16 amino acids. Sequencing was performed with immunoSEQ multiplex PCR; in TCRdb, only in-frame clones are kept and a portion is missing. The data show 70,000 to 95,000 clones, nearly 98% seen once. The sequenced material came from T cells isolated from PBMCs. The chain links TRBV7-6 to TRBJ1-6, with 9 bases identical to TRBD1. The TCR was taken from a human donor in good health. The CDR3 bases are TGTGCCAGCAGCCAGACAGGGGGCTCCTATAATTCACCCCTCCACTTT. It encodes CASSQTGGSYNSPLHF. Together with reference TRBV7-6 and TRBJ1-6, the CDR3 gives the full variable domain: GAGVSQSPRYKVTKRGQDVALRCDPISGHVSLYWYRQALGQGPEFLTYFNYEAQQDKSGLPNDRFSAERPEGSISTLTIQRTEQRDSAMYRCASSQTGGSYNSPLHFGNGTRLTVT.